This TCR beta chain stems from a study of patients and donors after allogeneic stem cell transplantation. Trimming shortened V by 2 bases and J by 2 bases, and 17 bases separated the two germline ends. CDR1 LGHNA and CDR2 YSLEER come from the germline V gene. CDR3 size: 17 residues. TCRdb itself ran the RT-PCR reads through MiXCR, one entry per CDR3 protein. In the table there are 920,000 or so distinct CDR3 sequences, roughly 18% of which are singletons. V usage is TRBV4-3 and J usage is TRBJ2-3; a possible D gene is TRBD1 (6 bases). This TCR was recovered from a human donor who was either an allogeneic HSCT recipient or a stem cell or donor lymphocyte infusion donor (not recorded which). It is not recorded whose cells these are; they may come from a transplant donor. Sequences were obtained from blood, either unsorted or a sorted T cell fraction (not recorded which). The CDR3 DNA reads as TGCGCCAGCAGCCAAACCACCGACAGGCGGGTCACAGATACGCAGTATTTT. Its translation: CASSQTTDRRVTDTQYF.